The clone carrying this T cell receptor (beta chain) has at least ten counts. The CDR3 runs 12 residues. Trimming took 5 bases from V and 4 from J, leaving 11 bases between them. Germline lookup yields CDR1 SQVTM and CDR2 ANQGSEA. These data originate in a study of T cells in Graves' hyperthyroidism and ophthalmopathy. Amplification of TCR beta CDR3 regions was performed using RNA transcripts as template. A set of HTBI primers served as the primers for a first-round RT-PCR of the TCR CDR3. Using its own MiXCR run on the multiplex PCR reads, TCRdb lists one record per CDR3 protein. This sample yields 94,000 or so distinct CDR3 sequences, of which around 50% are seen a single time; 25% to 30% belongs to the top ten. Participants, patients aged 18 to 65, had newly diagnosed hyperthyroidism with a duration under 2 months.

The genes are TRBV29-1 and TRBJ1-1; D might be TRBD1 (6 bases). The sequencing input was blood. The TCR sequence derives from a woman between 40 and 50 years old with Graves' hyperthyroidism. This chain's CDR3 is CSVRGAITEAFF. In DNA, the CDR3 is TGCAGCGTTCGGGGGGCGATCACTGAAGCTTTCTTT.